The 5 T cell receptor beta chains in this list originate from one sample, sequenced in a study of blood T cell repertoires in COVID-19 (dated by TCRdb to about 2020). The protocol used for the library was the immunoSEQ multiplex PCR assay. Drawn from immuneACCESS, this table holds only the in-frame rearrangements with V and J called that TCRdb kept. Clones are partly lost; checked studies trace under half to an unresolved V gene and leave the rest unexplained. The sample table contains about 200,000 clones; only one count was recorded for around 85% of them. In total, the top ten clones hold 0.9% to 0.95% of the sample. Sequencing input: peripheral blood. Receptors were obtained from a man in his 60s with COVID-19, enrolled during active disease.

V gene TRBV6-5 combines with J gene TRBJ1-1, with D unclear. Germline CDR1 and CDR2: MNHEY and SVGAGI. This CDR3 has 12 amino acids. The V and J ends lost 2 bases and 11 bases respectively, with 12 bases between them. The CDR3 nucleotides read TGTGCCAGCAGTTACCCGCGGGGAGAGGCTTTCTTT. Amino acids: CASSYPRGEAFF.

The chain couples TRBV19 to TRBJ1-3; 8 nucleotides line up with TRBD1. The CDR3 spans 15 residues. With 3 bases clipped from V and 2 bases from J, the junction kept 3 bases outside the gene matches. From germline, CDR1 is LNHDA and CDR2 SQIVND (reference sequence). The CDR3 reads CASSITGGTGNTIYF. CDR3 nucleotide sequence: TGTGCCAGTAGTATCACAGGGGGTACTGGAAACACCATATATTTT.

In DNA, the CDR3 is TGTGCCTGGACTGAGGGGGCGAACACTGAAGCTTTCTTT. It encodes CAWTEGANTEAFF. The V gene is TRBV30, the J gene TRBJ1-1; TRBD1 matches 7 bases. Germline CDR1 GTSNPN, CDR2 SVGIG (reference sequence). The junction had 3 bases not matched to a gene; V was cut back by 4 bases and J by 1 base. The CDR3 spans 13 residues.

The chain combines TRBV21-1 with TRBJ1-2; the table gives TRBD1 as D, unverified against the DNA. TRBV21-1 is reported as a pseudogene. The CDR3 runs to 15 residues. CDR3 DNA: TGTGCCAGCAGCAAAGACCGCCTCGACAGCTATGGCTACACCTTC. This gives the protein CASSKDRLDSYGYTF.

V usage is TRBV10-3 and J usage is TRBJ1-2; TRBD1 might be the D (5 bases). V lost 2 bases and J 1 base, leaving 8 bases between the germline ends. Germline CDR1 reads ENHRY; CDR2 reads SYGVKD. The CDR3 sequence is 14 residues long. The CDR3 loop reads CAISETDSNYGYTF. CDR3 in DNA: TGTGCCATCAGTGAGACCGACAGTAACTATGGCTACACCTTC.